The rows below give T cell receptor beta chains drawn from one sample of a study of a mutant IDH1 vaccine in newly diagnosed glioma. The antigens of these receptors remain unknown. TCRdb's table, derived via immunoSEQ multiplex PCR, lists solely in-frame clones and lacks some. The data show 50,000 to 75,000 clones, with about four fifths seen just once and approximately 6% held by the top ten. The material sequenced was PBMCs, taken from a glioma patient whose treatment included an IDH1 peptide vaccine. The receptors stem from a man between 45 and 60 years old with glioma. Both conserved end residues are part of each CDR3. A D gene is named only where the DNA matches it firmly. A row's size may be missing; if present it is once, few, many or a size class.

v_gene: TRBV7-9; abundance: NA; j_gene: TRBJ1-2; d_gene: NA; CDR3nt: TGTGCCGCCGATAAAGGGTATGGCTACACCTTC; CDR3aa: CAADKGYGYTF
v_gene: TRBV19; abundance: NA; j_gene: TRBJ1-5; d_gene: NA; CDR3nt: TGTGCCAGTAGTCGGGGCGTGTATCAGCCCCAGCATTTT; CDR3aa: CASSRGVYQPQHF
v_gene: TRBV6-6; abundance: NA; j_gene: TRBJ2-2; d_gene: NA; CDR3nt: TGTGCCAGCAGTGGGGGCGGGGAGCTGTTTTTT; CDR3aa: CASSGGGELFF
v_gene: TRBV10-3; abundance: NA; j_gene: TRBJ2-7; d_gene: TRBD1; CDR3nt: TGTGCCATCAGTGGGACAGGGGAGGACGAGCAGTACTTC; CDR3aa: CAISGTGEDEQYF
v_gene: TRBV19; abundance: few; j_gene: TRBJ2-2; d_gene: NA; CDR3nt: TGTGCCAGTAGTATCGGACTTTGGAGCGGGGAGCTGTTTTTT; CDR3aa: CASSIGLWSGELFF
v_gene: TRBV27; abundance: NA; j_gene: TRBJ2-7; d_gene: NA; CDR3nt: TGTGCCAGCAGTTTATCGGGGGGGGTAGGAGGGGGTCTCTACGAGCAGTACTTC; CDR3aa: CASSLSGGVGGGLYEQYF
v_gene: TRBV7-9; abundance: NA; j_gene: TRBJ2-3; d_gene: NA; CDR3nt: TGTGCCAGCAGCTTCTCGGGGGGCGGAGATACGCAGTATTTT; CDR3aa: CASSFSGGGDTQYF
v_gene: TRBV18; abundance: NA; j_gene: TRBJ2-7; d_gene: TRBD2; CDR3nt: TGTGCCAGCGCTTCTAGCGGGTTGTACGAGCAGTACTTC; CDR3aa: CASASSGLYEQYF
v_gene: TRBV28; abundance: NA; j_gene: TRBJ1-2; d_gene: NA; CDR3nt: TGTGCCAGCAGTCGAGGGGGGGGTTATGGCTACACCTTC; CDR3aa: CASSRGGGYGYTF
v_gene: TRBV6-5; abundance: NA; j_gene: TRBJ2-7; d_gene: TRBD2; CDR3nt: TGTGCCAGCAGTTCCTTAGCGGGACAACACTACGAGCAGTACTTC; CDR3aa: CASSSLAGQHYEQYF
v_gene: TRBV9; abundance: NA; j_gene: TRBJ1-3; d_gene: NA; CDR3nt: TGTGCCAGCAGCGTAGCTCCGGGGAGTGAAAACACCATATATTTT; CDR3aa: CASSVAPGSENTIYF
v_gene: TRBV27; abundance: few; j_gene: TRBJ1-5; d_gene: NA; CDR3nt: TGTGCCAGCAGTTATATGGGGGTAGGGGGGGCGCCCAATCAGCCCCAGCATTTT; CDR3aa: CASSYMGVGGAPNQPQHF
v_gene: TRBV18; abundance: once; j_gene: TRBJ2-7; d_gene: NA; CDR3nt: TGTGCCAGCTCGGAGGGAGCAGCCTACGAGCAGTACTTC; CDR3aa: CASSEGAAYEQYF
v_gene: TRBV2; abundance: NA; j_gene: TRBJ2-5; d_gene: TRBD1; CDR3nt: TGTGCCAGCAGTGAGTGGGGCAGGGGGCAGGAGACCCAGTACTTC; CDR3aa: CASSEWGRGQETQYF
v_gene: TRBV5-5; abundance: NA; j_gene: TRBJ1-2; d_gene: NA; CDR3nt: TGTGCCAGCAGCCCTTCAGAGGGCTATGGCTACACCTTC; CDR3aa: CASSPSEGYGYTF
v_gene: TRBV6-5; abundance: few; j_gene: TRBJ1-6; d_gene: TRBD1; CDR3nt: TGTGCCAGCAATCGACAGGGTTCCTATAATTCACCCCTCCACTTT; CDR3aa: CASNRQGSYNSPLHF
v_gene: TRBV5-1; abundance: NA; j_gene: TRBJ2-6; d_gene: NA; CDR3nt: TGCGCCAGCAGCTTGGCCGGCTCTGGGGCCAACGTCCTGACTTTC; CDR3aa: CASSLAGSGANVLTF
v_gene: TRBV30; abundance: NA; j_gene: TRBJ1-1; d_gene: NA; CDR3nt: TGTGCCTGGAGGCCGGGGTTGAACACTGAAGCTTTCTTT; CDR3aa: CAWRPGLNTEAFF
v_gene: TRBV11-2; abundance: NA; j_gene: TRBJ1-1; d_gene: NA; CDR3nt: TGTGCCAGCAGCACCGAGGGCCGGAGTGAAGCTTTCTTT; CDR3aa: CASSTEGRSEAFF
v_gene: TRBV9; abundance: NA; j_gene: TRBJ2-2; d_gene: NA; CDR3nt: TGTGCCAGCAGCGTCCCCGCCGGGGAGCTGTTTTTT; CDR3aa: CASSVPAGELFF
v_gene: TRBV19; abundance: once; j_gene: TRBJ2-1; d_gene: NA; CDR3nt: TGTGCCAGTAGCTTAGGGGGTTTGTTCGGCAATGAGCAGTTCTTC; CDR3aa: CASSLGGLFGNEQFF